This is a list of T cell receptor beta chains from one sample in a study of blood T cells in healthy people across ages. TCRdb ran MiXCR on the 5' RACE reads and lists one entry per CDR3 protein. The sample includes roughly 900,000 distinct CDR3 sequences, about 48% of them seen just once. Material: blood. The receptors shown here come from a man between 25 and 39 years old in good health. Each CDR3 is given with its conserved first and last residue. A D gene is named only where the DNA matches it firmly. Only part of the rows carry a size: once, few, many, or a class if the clone is expanded.

D	size	V	J	CDR3	DNA
TRBD2	few	TRBV5-4	TRBJ2-1	CASSLASGGHSDEQFF	TGTGCCAGCAGCTTGGCTAGCGGGGGACACAGTGATGAGCAGTTCTTC
.	few	TRBV29-1	TRBJ2-7	CSVGGVHEQYF	TGCAGCGTGGGGGGAGTCCACGAGCAGTACTTC
TRBD2	.	TRBV20-1	TRBJ2-5	CNAHILAGDQETQYF	TGCAATGCCCACATACTAGCGGGGGACCAAGAGACCCAGTACTTC
.	.	TRBV12-3/TRBV12-4	TRBJ2-5	CASSRNLYQETQYF	TGTGCCAGCAGCCGGAACTTGTACCAAGAGACCCAGTACTTC
TRBD2	few	TRBV5-1	TRBJ2-7	CASSSTSGDYYEQYF	TGCGCCAGCAGCTCGACTAGCGGGGACTACTACGAGCAGTACTTC
.	.	TRBV2	TRBJ2-3	CASSYRAGTDTQYF	TGTGCCAGCAGCTACCGTGCTGGCACAGATACGCAGTATTTT
.	.	TRBV4-2	TRBJ1-6	CASSQDPPGTTYNSPLHF	TGTGCCAGCAGCCAAGATCCCCCAGGGACAACCTATAATTCACCCCTCCACTTT
.	.	TRBV3-1	TRBJ2-7	CASSQQGNSYEQYF	TGTGCCAGCAGCCAACAGGGCAACTCCTACGAGCAGTACTTC
TRBD1	.	TRBV5-1	TRBJ1-1	CASSPVDRVTEAFF	TGCGCCAGCAGCCCCGTTGACAGGGTAACTGAAGCTTTCTTT
.	.	TRBV29-1	TRBJ1-5	CSVKTRGGEPQHF	TGCAGCGTAAAGACCAGGGGTGGCGAGCCCCAGCATTTT
.	.	TRBV11-2	TRBJ2-1	CASSLPTRSSYNEQFF	TGTGCCAGCAGCTTACCTACCCGTAGTTCCTACAATGAGCAGTTCTTC
TRBD2	.	TRBV4-3	TRBJ2-3	CASSQDAGGLAHITQYF	TGCGCCAGCAGCCAAGACGCGGGGGGTCTAGCGCATATCACGCAGTATTTT
.	.	TRBV7-2	TRBJ1-5	CASSWDLNQPQHF	TGTGCCAGCAGCTGGGACCTCAATCAGCCCCAGCATTTT
TRBD1	few	TRBV20-1	TRBJ1-2	CSTWGQDNYGYTF	TGCAGTACCTGGGGACAGGACAACTATGGCTACACCTTC
.	.	TRBV7-2	TRBJ2-5	CASSQRGMETQYF	TGTGCCAGCAGCCAAAGGGGGATGGAGACCCAGTACTTC
.	.	TRBV6-6	TRBJ1-2	CASSPTRTGGYTF	TGTGCCAGCAGCCCGACAAGGACGGGTGGCTACACCTTC
TRBD2	few	TRBV7-8	TRBJ2-7	CASSSLAVDPYEQYF	TGTGCCAGCAGCTCACTAGCGGTGGACCCCTACGAGCAGTACTTC
.	.	TRBV7-9	TRBJ2-7	CASSFKGGTYEQYF	TGTGCCAGCAGCTTCAAGGGCGGAACTTACGAGCAGTACTTC
.	few	TRBV6-5	TRBJ2-1	CASSYASFREQFF	TGTGCCAGCAGTTACGCTAGCTTCCGGGAGCAGTTCTTC
.	few	TRBV7-8	TRBJ1-6	CAAGAMNMHSPLHF	TGTGCCGCGGGGGCTATGAATATGCATTCACCCCTCCACTTT
TRBD1	.	TRBV28	TRBJ2-7	CASSNRGLSYEQYF	TGTGCCAGCAGTAACAGGGGCCTCTCCTACGAGCAGTACTTC
TRBD1	few	TRBV5-4	TRBJ2-7	CASSMRDRGYEQYF	TGTGCCAGCAGCATGCGGGACAGGGGCTACGAGCAGTACTTC
TRBD1	few	TRBV5-1	TRBJ1-2	CASSLEVGTGVDGYTF	TGCGCCAGCAGCTTGGAAGTCGGGACAGGGGTGGATGGCTACACCTTC
.	.	TRBV4-2	TRBJ1-6	CASSQAGGYNSPLHF	TGTGCCAGCAGCCAAGCGGGGGGATACAATTCACCCCTCCACTTT